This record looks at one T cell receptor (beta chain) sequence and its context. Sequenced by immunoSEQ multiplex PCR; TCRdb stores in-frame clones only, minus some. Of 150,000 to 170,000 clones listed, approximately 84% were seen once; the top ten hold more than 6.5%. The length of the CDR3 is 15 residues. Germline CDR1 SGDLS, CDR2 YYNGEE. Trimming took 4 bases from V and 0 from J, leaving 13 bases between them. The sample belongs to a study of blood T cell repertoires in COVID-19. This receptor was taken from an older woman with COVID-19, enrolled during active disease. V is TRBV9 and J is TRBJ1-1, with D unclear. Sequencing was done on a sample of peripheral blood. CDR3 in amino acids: CASSPVGVLNTEAFF. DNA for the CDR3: TGTGCCAGCAGCCCCGTCGGGGTTTTGAACACTGAAGCTTTCTTT.